The 23 T cell receptor beta chains presented below share a single source sample, sequenced in a study of blood T cells in healthy people across ages. For the second PCR, which ran for about 7 to 11 cycles, a sample-barcoded 5' primer and a J-beta primer mix were used. TCRdb called the 5' RACE reads again in MiXCR, with one record for every CDR3 protein. Among more than 1,400,000 distinct CDR3 sequences listed, around 42% were seen once. The sample taken for sequencing was blood. These receptors were taken from a woman under 30 in good health.

The genes are TRBV11-2 and TRBJ2-1; 10 nucleotides match TRBD1. CDR1 is SGHAT and CDR2 is FQNNGV in the germline V gene. The ends lost 5 bases at V and 7 bases at J; junction bases unmatched: 5. CDR3 length: 14 amino acids. The CDR3 loop reads CASSRPGQGNEQFF. The CDR3 DNA is TGTGCCAGCAGCCGTCCGGGACAGGGGAATGAGCAGTTCTTC. Using reference TRBV11-2 and TRBJ2-1 for the parts outside the CDR3, the full variable domain is EAGVAQSPRYKIIEKRQSVAFWCNPISGHATLYWYQQILGQGPKLLIQFQNNGVVDDSQLPKDRFSAERLKGVDSTLKIQPAKLEDSAVYLCASSRPGQGNEQFFGPGTRLTVL.

This sequence joins TRBV7-8 and TRBJ1-2; no definite D call. CDR1 is SGHVS and CDR2 is FQNEAQ in the germline V gene. The CDR3 has 12 amino acids. V was cut by 1 base and J by 8 bases, with 8 bases left in between. The CDR3 is CASSLVRGGYTF. The CDR3 region has the DNA TGTGCCAGCAGCTTAGTACGTGGGGGCTACACCTTC.

This chain connects TRBV10-2 to TRBJ1-4; D not certain. V was shortened by 3 bases and J by 10 bases, with 15 bases between the two germline ends. This CDR3 is built from 14 residues. Germline CDR1 WSHSY, CDR2 SAAADI. In nucleotides, the CDR3 is TGCGCCAGCAGTGATGAAGGTCGGGCGGGAAAACTGTTTTTT. It translates to CASSDEGRAGKLFF.

This clonotype was seen once. The chain carries TRBV27 and TRBJ2-7; D remains unclear. V was trimmed by 6 bases and J by 5 bases, leaving 17 bases between them. The CDR3 sequence is 14 residues long. The germline V gene has CDR1 MNHEY and CDR2 SMNVEV (reference sequence). For the CDR3, the DNA is TGTGCCAGCAGGCCCAGTTCACAGTACGACGAGCAGTACTTC. It is translated as CASRPSSQYDEQYF.

This clonotype was detected only a few times. V and J are TRBV11-2 and TRBJ2-3, with D tentatively TRBD2 (7 bases). Germline V CDR1 and CDR2: SGHAT, FQNNGV. This CDR3 has 16 amino acids. V dropped 5 bases and J dropped 2 bases, with 17 bases sitting between them. CDR3 coding DNA: TGTGCCAGCAGCCGGTATTCGGGGGGCTCCACAGATACGCAGTATTTT. It translates to CASSRYSGGSTDTQYF.

This clonotype came up once. The chain carries TRBV6-5 and TRBJ2-1; the D is unclear. Germline lookup yields CDR1 MNHEY and CDR2 SVGAGI. This CDR3 contains 14 residues. Trimming left V 6 bases short and J 0 bases short, with 9 bases between. In DNA form, the CDR3 reads TGTGCCAGCAGCAAGGCGAGCTCCTACAATGAGCAGTTCTTC. It translates to CASSKASSYNEQFF.

In its sample, this clonotype was seen a few times. V is TRBV6-5 and J is TRBJ2-1; D gene uncertain. CDR1 is MNHEY, CDR2 SVGAGI, per germline. Trimming removed 6 bases from V and 4 bases from J, with 10 bases in between. This CDR3 comprises 13 residues. Here the CDR3 DNA reads TGTGCCAGCAGGAAAGACCAATACAATGAGCAGTTCTTC. Translating gives CASRKDQYNEQFF.

A few counts support this clonotype. The chain combines TRBV2 with TRBJ1-5; TRBD1 aligns across 9 bases. CDR1 and CDR2 (germline): SNHLY, FYNNEI. This CDR3 region has 14 residues. Trimming cost V 5 bases and J 6 bases; bases outside gene matches: 5. This chain's CDR3 is CASSLTGGRQPQHF. In DNA, the CDR3 is TGTGCCAGCAGTCTCACAGGGGGCCGTCAGCCCCAGCATTTT.

V gene TRBV3-1 combines with J gene TRBJ2-1; D assignment may be TRBD1 or TRBD2 (5 bases each). The V end was cut by 4 bases, the J end by 13 bases, with 23 bases between. CDR3 length equals 15 residues. Germline CDR1 reads LGHDT; CDR2 reads YNNKEL (reference sequence). DNA for the CDR3: TGTGCCAGCAGCCCGTCCGGGACCACGCTTGGGCCCCAGTTCTTC. Amino acids: CASSPSGTTLGPQFF.

This clonotype has a handful of counts. The rearrangement links TRBV20-1 to TRBJ2-2; the D gene is possibly TRBD1 (5 bases). The CDR3 consists of 14 residues. Trimming left V 1 base short and J 2 bases short, with 8 bases between. The germline V gene has CDR1 DFQATT and CDR2 SNEGSKA (reference sequence). The CDR3 sequence is CSARGQRNTGELFF. In nucleotides, the CDR3 is TGCAGTGCTAGAGGACAGCGTAACACCGGGGAGCTGTTTTTT.

This clonotype occurred a few times. The gene calls are TRBV2 and TRBJ2-1, with D perhaps TRBD2 (6 bases). The CDR3 consists of 15 residues. Per germline, CDR1 SNHLY and CDR2 FYNNEI. Trimming removed 6 bases at V and 2 bases at J, with 14 bases between. CDR3 DNA sequence: TGTGCCAGCAGGCCCCTGGGAGGTACCTACAATGAGCAGTTCTTC. It translates to CASRPLGGTYNEQFF. Using reference TRBV2 and TRBJ2-1 for the parts outside the CDR3, the full variable domain is EPEVTQTPSHQVTQMGQEVILRCVPISNHLYFYWYRQILGQKVEFLVSFYNNEISEKSEIFDDQFSVERPDGSNFTLKIRSTKLEDSAMYFCASRPLGGTYNEQFFGPGTRLTVL.

The genes are TRBV29-1 and TRBJ2-2; D not resolved. The CDR3 totals 12 residues. Germline lookup yields CDR1 SQVTM and CDR2 ANQGSEA. Trimming left V 4 bases short and J 3 bases short, with 6 bases between. The CDR3 nucleotides read TGCAGCGTTGGTCACTACACCGGGGAGCTGTTTTTT. Translated: CSVGHYTGELFF.

The chain couples TRBV25-1 to TRBJ1-2, with D unclear. Germline lookup yields CDR1 MGHDK and CDR2 SYGVNS. This CDR3 contains 17 residues. With 2 bases removed from V and 0 bases from J, the gap between germline ends came to 16 bases. CDR3 loop: CASSEGEVGGANYGYTF. Here the CDR3 DNA reads TGTGCCAGCAGTGAAGGGGAGGTAGGTGGAGCTAACTATGGCTACACCTTC.

This chain joins TRBV27 and TRBJ2-1, with D possibly being TRBD2 (6 bases). Germline CDR1 and CDR2: MNHEY and SMNVEV (reference sequence). The CDR3 is 13 amino acids. Deletions cut 1 base from V and 7 bases from J, with 8 bases between. DNA of the CDR3: TGTGCCAGCAGTTTATATGGGGGGAATGAGCAGTTCTTC. It yields the protein CASSLYGGNEQFF.

This clonotype appeared a few times. The rearrangement uses TRBV6-5 and TRBJ2-7; D remains unclear. This CDR3 spans 14 amino acids. CDR1 and CDR2 (germline): MNHEY, SVGAGI. Deletions cut 0 bases from V and 3 bases from J, with 9 bases between. The CDR3 bases are TGTGCCAGCAGTTACTCGCCCGTTAACTACGAGCAGTACTTC. Its protein product is CASSYSPVNYEQYF.

In this sample, this clonotype turned up a few times. The chain combines TRBV27 with TRBJ2-5; 7 bases match TRBD2. The V gene's germline CDR1 is MNHEY and CDR2 SMNVEV (reference sequence). The CDR3 spans 17 residues. V shed 3 bases and J 0 bases; nucleotides not matched to a gene: 10. The CDR3 region is CASSFIAGRYYQETQYF. CDR3 coding DNA: TGTGCCAGCAGTTTTATAGCGGGCCGATATTACCAAGAGACCCAGTACTTC.

The chain has TRBV27 and TRBJ2-7; unclear D gene. The CDR3 sequence is 17 residues long. Germline V gene lookup returns CDR1 MNHEY and CDR2 SMNVEV (reference sequence). V was cut by 5 bases and J by 1 base, with 21 bases left in between. The CDR3 is CASSLLNRDDGSYEQYF. CDR3 DNA: TGTGCCAGCAGTCTCCTGAATCGTGACGATGGGTCCTACGAGCAGTACTTC.

Details on this clonotype: One junction end disagrees with the germline gene, perhaps due to a read error. This rearrangement joins TRBV28 to TRBJ1-2, with D tentatively TRBD1 (5 bases). Germline CDR1 is MDHEN and CDR2 is SYDVKM. The CDR3 has 15 residues. The CDR3 sequence is CTSSPLGGGVYGYTF. The CDR3 DNA reads TGTACCAGCAGTCCCCTGGGCGGGGGAGTTTATGGCTACACCTTC.

This clonotype was counted only a few times. The CDR3 DNA is TGTGCCAGCAGCTTAGTTATGGGACTAGCGGACTGGACGGGCCACGAGCAGTACTTC. Its protein is CASSLVMGLADWTGHEQYF. The chain is built from TRBV7-9 and TRBJ2-5; 11 nucleotides agree with TRBD2. The DNA end favors TRBJ2-7, so the J call may be wrong. This CDR3 has 19 residues. The V gene's germline CDR1 is SEHNR and CDR2 FQNEAQ (reference sequence).

The chain is built from TRBV6-2 or TRBV6-3 and TRBJ2-1; the D is unclear. CDR1 and CDR2 (germline): MNHEY, SVGEGT. V was pared by 5 bases and J by 9 bases, with 14 bases between. This CDR3 has 13 amino acids. In nucleotides, the CDR3 is TGTGCCAGCAGTGCCCCGGCTGCACGTGAGCAGTTCTTC. It encodes CASSAPAAREQFF.

The CDR3 sequence is CASSLGQGEYEQYF. CDR3 DNA: TGTGCCAGCAGCTTAGGTCAGGGGGAATACGAGCAGTACTTC. The V call is TRBV7-9, the J call TRBJ2-7, with TRBD1 matching over 7 bases. The CDR3 totals 14 residues. Trimming at V came to 1 base and at J to 4 bases, leaving 4 bases not matched to a gene. From germline, CDR1 is SEHNR and CDR2 FQNEAQ (reference sequence).

The chain uses TRBV20-1 and TRBJ2-5; D may be TRBD2 (6 bases). The V end lost 3 bases, the J end lost 11 bases, and 16 bases lay between the germline ends. Germline-derived CDR1 and CDR2 are DFQATT and SNEGSKA (reference sequence). The CDR3 runs 12 residues. The CDR3 bases are TGCAGTGCTAGCGGGAGTAGCAATGAGCAGTACTTC. Amino acid sequence: CSASGSSNEQYF.

This clonotype was seen a few times. The chain carries TRBV7-2 and TRBJ2-7; D is undetermined. The J call may be mistaken, given a closer DNA end match to TRBJ2-5. Germline lookup yields CDR1 SGHTA and CDR2 FQGNSA. This CDR3 comprises 14 residues. The CDR3 spells CASSSGPLSETQYF. The CDR3 coding sequence is TGTGCCAGCAGCTCCGGGCCTTTATCGGAGACCCAGTACTTC.